This record looks at one TCR beta chain sequence and its context. Source study methods: Nucleated cell counts were estimated from reference gene primer amplification. Generated by immunoSEQ multiplex PCR, the TCRdb table keeps only in-frame clones and is missing some. D and trimming were read from the DNA, whereas the V and J calls and clone size are those reported in that table. The sample gives some 190,000 clones, approximately 86% of which show up once; roughly a tenth is in the top ten. The sample is drawn from a study of blood T cell repertoires in COVID-19. Background on the study: Acute and convalescent COVID-19 specimens originated in the United States, Italy and Spain. Sources were T cells, B-cell-depleted T cells, or PBMCs; the material itself was cDNA or gDNA.

The origin of this receptor is a woman older than 75 with active or convalescent COVID-19. What was sequenced was peripheral blood.

The CDR3 sequence: CASGLPPGLAAISSYEQYF. In DNA, the CDR3 is TGTGCTAGTGGTTTGCCCCCGGGACTAGCGGCAATTAGCTCCTACGAGCAGTACTTC. The chain joins TRBV12-5 to TRBJ2-7; 11 bases map to TRBD2. The CDR3 loop spans 19 amino acids. Germline lookup yields CDR1 LGHNT and CDR2 FRNRAP. With V trimmed by 2 bases and J by 0 bases, 12 bases remained unmatched.